This T cell receptor beta chain was retrieved from a study of cytomegalovirus exposure and HLA in healthy donors. Study outcomes and limitations: There were under 200 TCR beta chains listed as cytomegalovirus-associated.

Assay used: immunoSEQ multiplex PCR; TCRdb lists only in-frame clones, some missing. The data show some 170,000 clones, with about 90% seen just once and about 6% held by the top ten. Turning to this clone: The antigen is undetermined.

Deletions cut 0 bases from V and 0 bases from J, with 7 bases between. The CDR3 extends over 14 amino acids. Germline-derived CDR1 and CDR2 are SGHDT and YYEEEE. The donors were part of the validation cohort of 120 or so subjects. That cohort was separate from the first cohort, which comprised 500 to 850 subjects. The sequence was obtained from a woman aged 25 to 39 in good health and CMV-seronegative. The chain links TRBV5-6 to TRBJ2-7; D gene unclear. Sequencing was done on a sample of PBMCs. CDR3 sequence: CASSLDFGSYEQYF. CDR3 nucleotides: TGTGCCAGCAGCTTGGACTTCGGCTCCTACGAGCAGTACTTC.